This TCR beta chain originates from a study of post-analysis software for immune sequencing data. Study overall: Patients with relapsing-remitting, secondary progressive and progressive-relapsing multiple sclerosis courses were all represented.

A word on this clonotype: Its antigen is unknown.

Unique molecular identifiers were carried by the TCR beta cDNA libraries. A population of about 0.95 to 10 million T cells gave rise to around 480,000 cDNA molecules. TCRdb re-called the PCR reads with MiXCR, one entry per CDR3 protein. Of approximately 770,000 distinct CDR3 sequences detected, roughly 50% appear once; the ten largest clones hold around 4.7%. Study-wide results and limits: Compared with controls, patients showed significantly lower normalized Chao1 diversity.

This clonotype was sampled from a girl aged 5 to 17 with multiple sclerosis. The sample comprised blood.

The CDR3 DNA reads as TGCAGCGTCCCTAGCGGGAGTGGAAACACCGGGGAGCTGTTTTTT. Translation: CSVPSGSGNTGELFF. The rearrangement joins TRBV29-1 to TRBJ2-2; 10 bases map to TRBD2. Germline CDR1 reads SQVTM; CDR2 reads ANQGSEA. The CDR3 length is 15 residues. V lost 6 bases and J lost 2; bases outside the gene matches: 6.